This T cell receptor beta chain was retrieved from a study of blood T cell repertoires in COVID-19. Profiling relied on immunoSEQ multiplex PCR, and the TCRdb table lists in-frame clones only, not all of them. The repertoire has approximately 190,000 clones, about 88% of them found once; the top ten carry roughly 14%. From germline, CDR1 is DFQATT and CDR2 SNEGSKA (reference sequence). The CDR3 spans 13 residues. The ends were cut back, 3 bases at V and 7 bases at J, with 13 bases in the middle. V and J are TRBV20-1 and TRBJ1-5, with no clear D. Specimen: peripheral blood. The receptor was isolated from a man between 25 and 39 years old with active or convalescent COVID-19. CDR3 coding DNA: TGCAGTGCTAGTCGGGAGGTCAACCAGCCCCAGCATTTT. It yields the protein CSASREVNQPQHF.